This TCR beta chain was observed in a study of regulatory T cells in long-lasting Graves disease. Notes on the study in general: New patients shared approximately 930 public clonotypes, fewer than the approximately 3,000 shared by persistent patients. Persistent Graves' patients showed a TCR diversity that was lower than that of newly diagnosed ones.

Indicated time point: newly diagnosed GD, antithyroid drugs for less than 3 months. Preparation of the TCR library used RNA extracted from PBMCs. Graves' disease diagnosis relied on American Thyroid Association guidelines. In germline, CDR1 is SGDLS, CDR2 YYNGEE. The CDR3 runs 15 residues. The V gene lost 0 bases and the J gene lost 0 bases, with 4 bases spanning the gap. This clonotype was observed many times. The antigen is not known. With iRepertoire HTBI primers and Arm-PCR of CDR3 regions, TCR beta libraries were built. Using its own MiXCR run on the multiplex PCR reads, TCRdb lists one record per CDR3 protein. The sample contains hundreds of thousands of distinct CDR3 sequences, more than 10% of which appear only once. The data were also submitted as part of a second study, on T cells in Graves' hyperthyroidism and ophthalmopathy. As that study records: A first-round RT-PCR of the TCR CDR3 used the HTBI primer set.

The chain carries TRBV9 and TRBJ2-6, with D unclear. This sequence originates from a woman younger than 45 with Graves disease. The input for sequencing was peripheral blood mononuclear cells (PBMCs), taken at new diagnosis, from a patient treated with antithyroid drugs. The CDR3 spells CASSVGTSGANVLTF. As DNA, the CDR3 is TGTGCCAGCAGCGTAGGTACCTCTGGGGCCAACGTCCTGACTTTC.